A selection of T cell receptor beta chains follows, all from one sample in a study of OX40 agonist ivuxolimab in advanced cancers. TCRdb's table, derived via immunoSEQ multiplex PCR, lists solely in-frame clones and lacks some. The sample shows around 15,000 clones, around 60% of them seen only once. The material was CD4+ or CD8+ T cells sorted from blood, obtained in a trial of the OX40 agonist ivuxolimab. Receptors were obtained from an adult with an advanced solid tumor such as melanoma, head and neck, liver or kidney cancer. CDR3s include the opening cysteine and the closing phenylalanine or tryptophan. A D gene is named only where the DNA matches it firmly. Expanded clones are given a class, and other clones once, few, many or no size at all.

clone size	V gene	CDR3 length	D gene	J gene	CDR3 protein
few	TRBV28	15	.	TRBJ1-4	CASSLGAGTNEKLFF
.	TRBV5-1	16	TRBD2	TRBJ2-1	CASSPWSGGAVYEQFF
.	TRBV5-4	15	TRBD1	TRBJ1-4	CASSWPGQGLEKLFF
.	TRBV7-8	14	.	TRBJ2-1	CASSLLTLYNEQFF
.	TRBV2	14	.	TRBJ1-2	CASSEQLKPYGYTF
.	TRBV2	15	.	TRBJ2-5	CASSEGVTDQETQYF
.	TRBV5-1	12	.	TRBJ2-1	CASSLAGTEQFF
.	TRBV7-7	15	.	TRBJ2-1	CASSFGQGNGNEQFF
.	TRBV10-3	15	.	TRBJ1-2	CAISESGGPSYGYTF
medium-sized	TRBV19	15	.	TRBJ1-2	CASSIWYRTMYGYTF
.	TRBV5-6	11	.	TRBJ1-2	CASSGGLRYTF
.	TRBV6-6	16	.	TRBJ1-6	CASSYYKGVRNSPLHF
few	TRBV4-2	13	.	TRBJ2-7	CASSAPGPYEQYF